This TCR beta chain was sequenced in a study of early T cells in non-severe SARS-CoV-2 infection. This clonotype was seen many times. The CDR3 sequence is 16 residues long. Germline V gene sequence: CDR1 SGDLS, CDR2 YYNGEE. The germline V and J ends were trimmed by 0 bases and 5 bases, with 14 bases remaining between them. The library protocol tagged individual cDNA molecules with unique molecular identifiers. TCRdb ran MiXCR on the 5' RACE reads and lists one entry per CDR3 protein. The table has roughly 66,000 distinct CDR3 sequences, less than 9.5% seen once. The receptor comes from an adult who was a healthcare worker with PCR-confirmed SARS-CoV-2 infection or an uninfected control (not recorded which). V usage is TRBV9 and J usage is TRBJ2-2; D is possibly TRBD1 (5 bases). The source material was whole blood. CDR3 DNA: TGTGCCAGCAGCGTAGTGGGGCAGGGTAGGACCGGGGAGCTGTTTTTT. Translating it yields CASSVVGQGRTGELFF.